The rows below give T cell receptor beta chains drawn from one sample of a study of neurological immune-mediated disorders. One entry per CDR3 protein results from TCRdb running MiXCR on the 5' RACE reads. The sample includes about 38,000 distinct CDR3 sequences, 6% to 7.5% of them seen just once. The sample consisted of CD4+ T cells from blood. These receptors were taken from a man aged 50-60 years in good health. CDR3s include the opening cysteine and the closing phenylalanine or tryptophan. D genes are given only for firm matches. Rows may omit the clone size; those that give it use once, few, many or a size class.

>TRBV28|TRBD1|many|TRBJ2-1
TGTGCCAGCAGTTTCACGGGACAGGGGGCGGGTAATGAGCAGTTCTTC
CASSFTGQGAGNEQFF
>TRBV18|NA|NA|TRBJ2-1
TGTGCCAGCTCACACTACCACTACAACAATGAGCAGTTCTTC
CASSHYHYNNEQFF
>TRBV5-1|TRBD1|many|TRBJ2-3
TGCGCCAGCAGAAAGCGACAGGGGGCCAACACAGATACGCAGTATTTT
CASRKRQGANTDTQYF
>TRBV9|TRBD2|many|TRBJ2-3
TGTGCCAGCAGCGCCAAATCAGGGAGCGGGAGGGCCGGGGGCACAGATACGCAGTATTTT
CASSAKSGSGRAGGTDTQYF
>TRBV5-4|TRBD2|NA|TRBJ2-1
TGTGCCAGCAGCCCTACCGGGGGGAGCTCCTACAATGAGCAGTTCTTC
CASSPTGGSSYNEQFF
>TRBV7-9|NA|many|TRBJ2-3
TGTGCCAGCAGCTTTGGCGGAGGGGATACGCAGTATTTT
CASSFGGGDTQYF
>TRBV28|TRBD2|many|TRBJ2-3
TGTGCCAGCACGTCCTTCTCAGGGGCTAGCGGGAGATTTACAGATACGCAGTATTTT
CASTSFSGASGRFTDTQYF
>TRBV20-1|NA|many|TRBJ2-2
TGCAGTGCTTCGTACACCGGGGAGCTGTTTTTT
CSASYTGELFF
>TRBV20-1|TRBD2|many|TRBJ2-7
TGCAGTGCTGCCGGGACTAGCGGGAGGACCTACGAGCAGTACTTC
CSAAGTSGRTYEQYF
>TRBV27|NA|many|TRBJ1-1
TGTGCCAGCAGTTTATCGGTCAGTACTGAAGCTTTCTTT
CASSLSVSTEAFF
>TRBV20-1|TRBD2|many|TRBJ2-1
TGCAGTGCTAGAGCTCCTAGCGGGAATGAGCAGTTCTTC
CSARAPSGNEQFF
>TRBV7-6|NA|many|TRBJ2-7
TGTGCCAGCAGCTCTGGGCCTGGAGGGGCCTACGAGCAGTACTTC
CASSSGPGGAYEQYF
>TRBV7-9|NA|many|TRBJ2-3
TGTGCCAGCAGCTTTGACGTGCGCACAGATACGCAGTATTTT
CASSFDVRTDTQYF
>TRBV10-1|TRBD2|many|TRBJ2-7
TGCGCCAGCACCGGGACTAGCGGGGTTTACGAGCAGTACTTC
CASTGTSGVYEQYF
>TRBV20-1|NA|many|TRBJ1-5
TGCAGTGCTAGAATAGGGGGGATTAGCAATCAGCCCCAGCATTTT
CSARIGGISNQPQHF
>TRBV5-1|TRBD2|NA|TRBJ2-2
TGCGCCAGCACCATGACTAGCGGGGGGATATCCGGGGATTTGTTTTTT
CASTMTSGGISGDLFF
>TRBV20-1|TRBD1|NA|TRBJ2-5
TGCAGGCTCGGGACAGGGGAAGAGACCCAGTACTTC
CRLGTGEETQYF
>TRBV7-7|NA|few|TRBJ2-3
TGTGCCAGCAGCTCCTTACCTGGGGCAGATACGCAGTATTTT
CASSSLPGADTQYF
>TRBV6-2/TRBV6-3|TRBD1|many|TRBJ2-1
TGTGCCAGCAGTTACTCTCAGGGACAGGGTCTAGGCGAGCAGTTCTTC
CASSYSQGQGLGEQFF
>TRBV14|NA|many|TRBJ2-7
TGTGCCAGCAGCTTGGGGGCCGAAGTACGGGAGCAGTACTTC
CASSLGAEVREQYF
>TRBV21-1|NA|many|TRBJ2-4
TGTGCCAGCAGCAAAGGGGGCAGAGTACTAGCCAAAAACATTCAGTACTTC
CASSKGGRVLAKNIQYF
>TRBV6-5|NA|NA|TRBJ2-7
TGTGCCAGCAGGCGGGTAACTACCTACGAGCAGTACTTC
CASRRVTTYEQYF
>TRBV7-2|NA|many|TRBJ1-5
TGTGCCAGCAGCTTATCTGCCGGAGAGCCCCAGCATTTT
CASSLSAGEPQHF
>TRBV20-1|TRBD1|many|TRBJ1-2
TGCAGTGCTCAACCTACAGGGGGCAACTATGGCTACACCTTC
CSAQPTGGNYGYTF
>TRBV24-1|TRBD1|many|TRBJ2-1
TGTGCCACCAGTGAATCCACAGGGGGCGGGGTAAATGAGCAGTTCTTC
CATSESTGGGVNEQFF
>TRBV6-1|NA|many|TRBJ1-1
TGTGCCAGCAGTGAAGCGAGGGCAGGGGCTGAAGCTTTCTTT
CASSEARAGAEAFF
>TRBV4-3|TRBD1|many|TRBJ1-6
TGCGCCAGCAGCCAAGATCCAGACAGGGTAGGAATCTCACCCCTCCACTTT
CASSQDPDRVGISPLHF
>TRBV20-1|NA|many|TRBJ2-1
TGCAGTGCTAGAGATTTGACAGAACCACTATTCGTCTCCTACAATGAGCAGTTCTTC
CSARDLTEPLFVSYNEQFF
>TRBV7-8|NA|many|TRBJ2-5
TGTGCCAGCAGCTTAGCGCCCGCGCGGGAGACCCAGTACTTC
CASSLAPARETQYF
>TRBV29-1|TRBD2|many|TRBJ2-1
TGCAGCGGCTCGGCGGGGACTAGCGGGGGCAATGAGCAGTTCTTC
CSGSAGTSGGNEQFF
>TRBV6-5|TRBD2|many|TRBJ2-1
TGTGCCAGCAGTCGCGCTAGCGGCAGCTCCTACAATGAGCAGTTCTTC
CASSRASGSSYNEQFF
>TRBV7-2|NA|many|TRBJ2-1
TGTGCCAGCAGCTTAGCGCGGGCTGCAAATGAGCAGTTCTTC
CASSLARAANEQFF
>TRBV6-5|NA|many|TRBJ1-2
TGTGCCAGCAGTTACTTCGCGGTCAGGGGCGACTATGGCTACACCTTC
CASSYFAVRGDYGYTF
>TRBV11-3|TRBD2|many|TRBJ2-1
TGTGCCAGCAGCCCAGAAACGGGGTTACTAGCGGGTCATGAGCAGTTCTTC
CASSPETGLLAGHEQFF
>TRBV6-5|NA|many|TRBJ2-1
TGTGCCAGCTTGGGGTGGACCCCGGGAGCCGTATCCTACAATGAGCAGTTCTTC
CASLGWTPGAVSYNEQFF
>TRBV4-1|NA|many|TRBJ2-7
TGCGCCAGCAGCCATCAACCGACTGGCCTTTTCTCCTACGAGCAGTACTTC
CASSHQPTGLFSYEQYF
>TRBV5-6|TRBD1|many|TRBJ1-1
TGTGCCAGCTCTAAAGGGACAGGGCGGAACACTGAAGCTTTCTTT
CASSKGTGRNTEAFF
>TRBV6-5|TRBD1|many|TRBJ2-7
TGTGCCAGCAGTAGACAGGGGGCAAGGAACGAGCAGTACTTC
CASSRQGARNEQYF
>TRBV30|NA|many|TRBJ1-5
TGTGCCTGGAGTGGTGGGGGTGATCAGCCCCAGCATTTT
CAWSGGGDQPQHF
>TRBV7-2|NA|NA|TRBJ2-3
TGTGCCAGCAGCTCGACTACAGATACGCAGTATTTT
CASSSTTDTQYF
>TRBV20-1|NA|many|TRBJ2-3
TGCAGTGCTAGAGATCGACGGGCCCTCACAGATACGCAGTATTTT
CSARDRRALTDTQYF
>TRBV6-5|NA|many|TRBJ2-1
TGTGCCAGCAGTCAGGACGTTAGCTCCTACAATGAGCAGTTCTTC
CASSQDVSSYNEQFF
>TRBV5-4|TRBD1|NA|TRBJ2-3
TGTGCCAGCAGCATCCGGGACAGGGCAGATACGCAGTATTTT
CASSIRDRADTQYF
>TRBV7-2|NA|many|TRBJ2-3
TGTGCCAGCAGCGAATCGTATTCAGATACGCAGTATTTT
CASSESYSDTQYF
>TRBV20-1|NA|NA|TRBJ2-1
TGCAGTGCTACCCCATTAGCGCAATCAGACTACAATGAGCAGTTCTTC
CSATPLAQSDYNEQFF
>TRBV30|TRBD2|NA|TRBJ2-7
TGTGCCTGGAGTGGACTAGCCGACGAGCAGTACTTC
CAWSGLADEQYF
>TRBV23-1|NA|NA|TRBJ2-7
TGCGCCAGCAGTCCGGAAGGCAGATCCTACGAGCAGTACTTC
CASSPEGRSYEQYF
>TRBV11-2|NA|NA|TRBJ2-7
TGTGCCAGCAGCAATACAGGGTCCTACGAGCAGTACTTC
CASSNTGSYEQYF
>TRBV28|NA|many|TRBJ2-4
TGTGCCAGCAGTTTGCCGGGGGTGCAGGCCAAAAACATTCAGTACTTC
CASSLPGVQAKNIQYF
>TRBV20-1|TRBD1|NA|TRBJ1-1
TGCAGTGCGTGGAGGGGGCCGGGAACTGAAGCTTTCTTT
CSAWRGPGTEAFF
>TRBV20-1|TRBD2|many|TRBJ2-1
TGCAGTGCTAGGCCGGGACTAGCGGGGAGCTCCTACAATGAGCAGTTCTTC
CSARPGLAGSSYNEQFF
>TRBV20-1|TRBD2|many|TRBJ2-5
TGCAGTGCTAGCTCCGCCCGTACTAGCGGGAGGGATCAAGAGACCCAGTACTTC
CSASSARTSGRDQETQYF
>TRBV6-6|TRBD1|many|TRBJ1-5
TGTGCCAGCAGACCTGGACAGGGCAGCAATCAGCCCCAGCATTTT
CASRPGQGSNQPQHF
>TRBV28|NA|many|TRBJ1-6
TGTGCCAGCAGCCCCGTCCCGGCAACGGGGGGTTCACCCCTCCACTTT
CASSPVPATGGSPLHF
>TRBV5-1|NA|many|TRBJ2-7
TGCGCCAGCAGCCTTACAGGGAACTACGAGCAGTACTTC
CASSLTGNYEQYF